Listed below are T cell receptor beta chains from one sample, sequenced in a study of T cell repertoires in cytomegalovirus infection. TCRdb re-derived calls from the reads in MiXCR, one entry per CDR3 protein. This table holds a few hundred thousand distinct CDR3 sequences, 15% to 20% found once. Material for sequencing was PBMCs. These receptors were taken from a human donor in good health (CMV status not recorded). Some clones in this sample may be carry-over from other donors' samples. Both conserved end residues are part of each CDR3. A D gene is named only where the DNA matches it firmly. Size is omitted from some rows. Given values are once, few, many or a class for expanded clones.

TRBJ1-5 - TRBV11-2 few TGTGCCAGCAGCTTAGAACCCAGGAATCAGCCCCAGCATTTT CASSLEPRNQPQHF
TRBJ2-5 - TRBV5-4 few TGTGCCAGCAGCTTAGGTGGCAGCGGAAGCCAAGAGACCCAGTACTTC CASSLGGSGSQETQYF
TRBJ1-1 - TRBV7-2 - TGTGCCAGCAGCGTCCGTAGGGACACTGAAGCTTTCTTT CASSVRRDTEAFF
TRBJ2-7 - TRBV7-2 - TGTGCCAGCAGCTACTTTAGCGGACCCTACGAGCAGTACTTC CASSYFSGPYEQYF
TRBJ2-1 TRBD1 TRBV7-6 many TGTGCCAGCAGCTTCGGGACAGGTTCCTACAATGAGCAGTTCTTC CASSFGTGSYNEQFF
TRBJ2-7 - TRBV7-6 - TGTGCCAGCAGCTTAGCCGGACAACCGAGCTCCTACGAGCAGTACTTC CASSLAGQPSSYEQYF
TRBJ1-3 - TRBV7-2 many TGTGCCAGCTCAATCGGCCCTATGAGTAGAAACACCATATATTTT CASSIGPMSRNTIYF
TRBJ1-3 - TRBV12-3/TRBV12-4 few TGTGCCAGCACCGAAAACCAGGCATTCTCTGGAAACACCATATATTTT CASTENQAFSGNTIYF
TRBJ2-1 TRBD2 TRBV11-2 - TGTGCCAGCAGCTTGGGGGCGGGAGGTTTAAATGAGCAGTCCTTC CASSLGAGGLNEQSF
TRBJ2-1 - TRBV6-2/TRBV6-3 many TGTGCCAGCAGTGGAATGGGGGCCTACAATGAGCAGTTCTTC CASSGMGAYNEQFF
TRBJ1-5 - TRBV12-3/TRBV12-4 many TGTGCCAGCAGTTTGGGGCAGGGGCCTCCGCCCCAGCATTTT CASSLGQGPPPQHF
TRBJ2-7 - TRBV20-1 many TGCAGTGCCCAGGGTCAGGGCCTCCGAGGCTCCTACGAGCAGTACTTC CSAQGQGLRGSYEQYF
TRBJ2-7 - TRBV14 - TGTGCCAGCAGCCAAGCCCCCACGGCATACTCCTACGAGCAGTACTTC CASSQAPTAYSYEQYF
TRBJ2-5 TRBD2 TRBV20-1 - TGCAGTGCTAGAGACGTTCTAGCGGGGGGGTGGACCCAGTACTTC CSARDVLAGGWTQYF
TRBJ1-5 - TRBV11-2 few TGTGCCAGCAGCTTGGGAGCATCTAGCAATCAGCCCCAGCATTTT CASSLGASSNQPQHF
TRBJ1-5 - TRBV20-1 - TGCAGTGCCCGGGAGGGGGGCGGTCAGCCCCAGCATTTT CSAREGGGQPQHF
TRBJ2-2 - TRBV6-6 - TGTGCCAGCAGTTACTCGAATCGCCCTCCCGGGGAGCTGTTTTTT CASSYSNRPPGELFF
TRBJ2-7 - TRBV5-1 few TGCGCCAGCAGCCCAGATCAAATAGGATATGAGCAGTACTTC CASSPDQIGYEQYF
TRBJ2-5 - TRBV7-9 few TGTGCCAGCATCCCCACGTGGGGGGCAGAAGAGACCCAGTACTTC CASIPTWGAEETQYF
TRBJ2-3 - TRBV4-1 - TGCGCCAGCAGCCAAGATCTCGGGGGCCGCACAGATACGCAGTATTTT CASSQDLGGRTDTQYF
TRBJ2-3 TRBD2 TRBV28 - TGTGCCAGCAGTTTTGGGGGGGACGATACGCAGTATTTT CASSFGGDDTQYF
TRBJ2-7 TRBD1 TRBV4-1 few TGCGCCAGCAGCCAAGACCCGGACAGGGACGAGCAGTACTTC CASSQDPDRDEQYF
TRBJ2-5 - TRBV28 few TGTGCCAGCATCGGCCGGGACCTAATTAGTTTTACCCAGTACTTC CASIGRDLISFTQYF
TRBJ2-5 - TRBV2 few TGTGCCAGGGGAAGAGAGACCCAGTACTTC CARGRETQYF
TRBJ1-1 - TRBV28 few TGTGCCAGCAGCTCCCCTCGGACGGTTAACACTGAAGCTTTCTTT CASSSPRTVNTEAFF
TRBJ1-1 - TRBV19 - TGTGCCAGTAGTCCCTGGCAGGGTGGAGCTTTCTTT CASSPWQGGAFF
TRBJ2-1 TRBD1 TRBV7-8 few TGTGCCAGCAGCTTAAGGCAGGGGGCGTACAATGAGCAGTTCTTC CASSLRQGAYNEQFF
TRBJ2-6 - TRBV10-3 - TGTGCCATCAGTGCCAGACAGGGAGGCCGCCCTGGGGCCAACGTCCTGACTTTC CAISARQGGRPGANVLTF
TRBJ2-1 TRBD2 TRBV29-1 - TGCAGCGTAGAGACGGGGACTAGCTCCTACAATGAGCAGTTCTTC CSVETGTSSYNEQFF
TRBJ2-3 - TRBV5-1 few TGCGCCAGCAGCATCGCCCCAACACAAGGAGATACGCAGTATTTT CASSIAPTQGDTQYF
TRBJ2-5 TRBD1 TRBV28 - TGTGCCAGCAGAACTCCCGGGACAGGGGCGAAGACCCAGTACTTC CASRTPGTGAKTQYF
TRBJ2-7 - TRBV7-9 many TGTGCCAGCAGGCCCCCGGGGGCCGCTGCCGAGCAGTACTTC CASRPPGAAAEQYF
TRBJ2-7 TRBD2 TRBV7-2 many TGTGCCAGCAGCTTAGCTCCTAGCGGGTCCTACGAGCAGTACTTC CASSLAPSGSYEQYF